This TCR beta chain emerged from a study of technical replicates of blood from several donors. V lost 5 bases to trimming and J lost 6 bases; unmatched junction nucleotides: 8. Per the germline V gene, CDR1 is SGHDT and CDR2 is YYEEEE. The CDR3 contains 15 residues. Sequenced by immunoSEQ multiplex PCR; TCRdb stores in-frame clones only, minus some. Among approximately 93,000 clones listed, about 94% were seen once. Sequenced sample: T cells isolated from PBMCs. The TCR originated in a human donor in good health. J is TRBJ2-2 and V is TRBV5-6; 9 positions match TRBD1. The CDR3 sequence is CASSFGQGLAGELFF. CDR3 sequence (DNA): TGTGCCAGCAGTTTTGGACAGGGGTTAGCCGGGGAGCTGTTTTTT.